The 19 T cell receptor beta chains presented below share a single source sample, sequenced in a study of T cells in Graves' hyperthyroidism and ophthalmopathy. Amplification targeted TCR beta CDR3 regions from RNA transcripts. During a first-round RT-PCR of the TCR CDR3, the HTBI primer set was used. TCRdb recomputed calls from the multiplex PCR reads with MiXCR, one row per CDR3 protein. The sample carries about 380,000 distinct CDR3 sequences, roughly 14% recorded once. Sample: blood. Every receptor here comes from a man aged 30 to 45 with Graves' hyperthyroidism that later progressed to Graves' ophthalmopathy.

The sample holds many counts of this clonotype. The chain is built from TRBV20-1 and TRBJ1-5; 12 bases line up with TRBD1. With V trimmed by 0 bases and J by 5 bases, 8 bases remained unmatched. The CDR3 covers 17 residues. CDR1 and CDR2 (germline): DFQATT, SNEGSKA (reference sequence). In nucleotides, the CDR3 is TGCAGTGCTAGAGATTGGGGACAGGGGGCAGGGGATCAGCCCCAGCATTTT. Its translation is CSARDWGQGAGDQPQHF.

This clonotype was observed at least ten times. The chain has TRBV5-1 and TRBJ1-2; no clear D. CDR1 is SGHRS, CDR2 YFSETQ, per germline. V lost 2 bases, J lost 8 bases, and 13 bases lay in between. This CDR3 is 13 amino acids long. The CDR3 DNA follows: TGCGCCAGCAGCTTTCAAGGGTTGGAGGGCTACACCTTC. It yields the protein CASSFQGLEGYTF.

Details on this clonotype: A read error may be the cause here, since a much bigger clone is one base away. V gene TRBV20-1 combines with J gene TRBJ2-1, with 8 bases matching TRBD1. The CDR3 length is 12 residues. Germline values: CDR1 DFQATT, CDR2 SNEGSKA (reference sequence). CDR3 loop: CGASTGGNEQFF. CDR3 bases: TGCGGTGCGTCTACAGGGGGCAATGAGCAGTTCTTC.

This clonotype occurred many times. In DNA, the CDR3 is TGTGCCAGCCGTACAGGGGGCGGTGAGCAGTTCTTC. This translates into CASRTGGGEQFF. The V call is TRBV7-9, the J call TRBJ2-1; 9 nucleotides line up with TRBD1. Germline CDR1 is SEHNR and CDR2 is FQNEAQ (reference sequence). The ends lost 8 bases at V and 9 bases at J; junction bases unmatched: 5. The CDR3 runs 12 residues.

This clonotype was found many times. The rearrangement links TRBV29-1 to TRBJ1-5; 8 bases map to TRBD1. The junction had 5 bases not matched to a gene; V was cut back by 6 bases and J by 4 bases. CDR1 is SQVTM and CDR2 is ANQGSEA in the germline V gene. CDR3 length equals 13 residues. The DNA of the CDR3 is TGCAGCGTGGCCAGGGGGCGAAATCAGCCCCAGCATTTT. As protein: CSVARGRNQPQHF.

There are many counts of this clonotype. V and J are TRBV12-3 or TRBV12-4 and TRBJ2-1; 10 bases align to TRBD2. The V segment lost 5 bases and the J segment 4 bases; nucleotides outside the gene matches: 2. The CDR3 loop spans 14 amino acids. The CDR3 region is CASSILAGYNEQFF. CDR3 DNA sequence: TGTGCCAGCAGTATACTAGCGGGATACAATGAGCAGTTCTTC.

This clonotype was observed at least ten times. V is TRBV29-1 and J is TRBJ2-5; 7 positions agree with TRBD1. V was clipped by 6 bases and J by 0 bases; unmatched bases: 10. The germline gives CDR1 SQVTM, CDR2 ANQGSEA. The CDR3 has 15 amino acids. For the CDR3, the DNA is TGCAGCGTCAAAATTATGGGACAGTACCAAGAGACCCAGTACTTC. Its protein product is CSVKIMGQYQETQYF.

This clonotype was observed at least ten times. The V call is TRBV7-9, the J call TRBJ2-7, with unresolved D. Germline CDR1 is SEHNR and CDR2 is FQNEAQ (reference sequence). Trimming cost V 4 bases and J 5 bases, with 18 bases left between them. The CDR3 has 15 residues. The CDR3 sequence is CASSSNHKAYNEQYF. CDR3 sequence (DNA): TGTGCCAGCAGCTCCAACCACAAGGCGTATAACGAGCAGTACTTC.

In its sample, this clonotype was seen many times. The CDR3 spells CASSLGVTGELFF. In nucleotides, the CDR3 is TGTGCCAGCAGCTTAGGAGTCACCGGGGAGCTGTTTTTT. The V call is TRBV11-2, the J call TRBJ2-2; no clear D gene. Germline loops: CDR1 SGHAT, CDR2 FQNNGV. The germline V and J ends were trimmed by 1 base and 4 bases, with 4 bases remaining between them. The CDR3 contains 13 residues.

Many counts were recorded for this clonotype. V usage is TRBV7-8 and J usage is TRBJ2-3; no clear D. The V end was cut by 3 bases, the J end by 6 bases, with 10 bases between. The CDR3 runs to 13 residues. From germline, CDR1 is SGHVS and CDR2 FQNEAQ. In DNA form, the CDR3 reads TGTGCCAGCAGCTTCCTGACCCGTGATACGCAGTATTTT. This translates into CASSFLTRDTQYF.

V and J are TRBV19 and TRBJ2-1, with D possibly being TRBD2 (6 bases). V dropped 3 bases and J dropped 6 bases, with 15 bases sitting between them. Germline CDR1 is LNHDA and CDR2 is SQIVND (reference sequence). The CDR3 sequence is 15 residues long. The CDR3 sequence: CASSIWGDSINEQFF. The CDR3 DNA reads TGTGCCAGTAGTATTTGGGGGGACTCTATCAATGAGCAGTTCTTC.

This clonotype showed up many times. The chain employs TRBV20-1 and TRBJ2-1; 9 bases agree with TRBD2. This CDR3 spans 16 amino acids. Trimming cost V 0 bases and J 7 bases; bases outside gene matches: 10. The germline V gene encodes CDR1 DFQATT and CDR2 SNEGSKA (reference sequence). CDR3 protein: CSAREWETSGFNEQFF. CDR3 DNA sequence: TGCAGTGCTAGAGAGTGGGAGACTAGCGGCTTTAATGAGCAGTTCTTC.

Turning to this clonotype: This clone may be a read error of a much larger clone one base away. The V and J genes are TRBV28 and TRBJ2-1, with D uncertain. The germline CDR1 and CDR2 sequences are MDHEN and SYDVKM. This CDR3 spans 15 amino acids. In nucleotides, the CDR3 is TGTGCCAGCACCCCTCAGGTTAGCTCCTACAATGAGCAGGTCTTC. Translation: CASTPQVSSYNEQVF.

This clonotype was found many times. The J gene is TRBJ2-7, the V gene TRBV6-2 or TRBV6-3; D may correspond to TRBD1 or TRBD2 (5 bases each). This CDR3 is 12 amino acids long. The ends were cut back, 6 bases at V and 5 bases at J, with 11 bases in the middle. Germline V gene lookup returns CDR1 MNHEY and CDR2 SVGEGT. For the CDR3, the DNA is TGTGCCAGCAGAGGGTCGGGGCACGAGCAGTACTTC. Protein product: CASRGSGHEQYF.

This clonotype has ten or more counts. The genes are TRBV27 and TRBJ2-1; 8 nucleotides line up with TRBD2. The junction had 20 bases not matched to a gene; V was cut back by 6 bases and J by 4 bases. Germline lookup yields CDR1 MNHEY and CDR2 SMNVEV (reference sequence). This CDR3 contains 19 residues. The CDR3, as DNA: TGTGCCAGCAGCCGCTTGCTGGCTAGCGGGCGAGTCGGGTACAATGAGCAGTTCTTC. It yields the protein CASSRLLASGRVGYNEQFF.

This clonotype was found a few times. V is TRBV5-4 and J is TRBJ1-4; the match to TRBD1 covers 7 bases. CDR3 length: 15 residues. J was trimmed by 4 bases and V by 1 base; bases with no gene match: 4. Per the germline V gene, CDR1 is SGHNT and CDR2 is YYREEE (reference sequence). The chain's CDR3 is CASSLSGQSNEKLFF. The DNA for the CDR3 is TGTGCCAGCAGCTTGTCGGGACAGAGTAATGAAAAACTGTTTTTT. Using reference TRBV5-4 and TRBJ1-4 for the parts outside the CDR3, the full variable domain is ETGVTQSPTHLIKTRGQQVTLRCSSQSGHNTVSWYQQALGQGPQFIFQYYREEENGRGNFPPRFSGLQFPNYSSELNVNALELDDSALYLCASSLSGQSNEKLFFGSGTQLSVL.

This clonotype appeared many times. The CDR3 DNA reads as TGTGCCGCCAAATACGGGGGTTCCCAAGAGACCCAGTACTTC. Translating it yields CAAKYGGSQETQYF. This rearrangement joins TRBV6-1 to TRBJ2-5, with D perhaps TRBD2 (6 bases). V gave up 11 bases and J gave up 1 base, with 17 bases separating them. The CDR3 loop spans 14 amino acids. In germline, CDR1 is MNHNS, CDR2 SASEGT.

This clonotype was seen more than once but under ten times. This chain's CDR3 is CASRETGDPNSNQPQHF. CDR3 DNA sequence: TGTGCCAGCAGGGAGACAGGTGACCCAAATAGCAATCAGCCCCAGCATTTT. The rearrangement joins TRBV6-1 to TRBJ1-5, with D possibly matching TRBD1 (6 bases). Germline CDR1 reads MNHNS; CDR2 reads SASEGT. The V end lost 6 bases, the J end lost 0 bases, and 18 bases lay between the germline ends. The CDR3 totals 17 residues.

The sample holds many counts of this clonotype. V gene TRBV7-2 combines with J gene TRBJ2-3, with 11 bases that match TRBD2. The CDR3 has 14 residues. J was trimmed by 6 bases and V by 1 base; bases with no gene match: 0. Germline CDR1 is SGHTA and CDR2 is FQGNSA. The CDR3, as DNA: TGTGCCAGCAGCTTAGGACTAGCGGGGGATACGCAGTATTTT. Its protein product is CASSLGLAGDTQYF.